This entry describes one T cell receptor beta chain. Its antigen remains unknown. This record comes from a study of PD-1 blockade in classical Hodgkin lymphoma. Overall study findings and caveats: Still unresolved is the cause of the repertoire differences, which may be disease activity or prior therapy. Baseline TCR diversity was reportedly lower in newly diagnosed patients than in healthy donors. It was reported as lower still in relapsed/refractory patients.

The table came from immunoSEQ multiplex PCR; TCRdb's copy has only in-frame clones and leaves some out. The sample records approximately 20,000 clones, about 94% being singletons. Germline CDR1 SGHRS, CDR2 YFSETQ. Trimming took off 0 bases at V and 3 bases at J, with 7 bases between the two ends. The CDR3 is 14 amino acids. Time point defined: newly diagnosed, previously untreated cHL patient sample. Comparator PBMCs were from newly diagnosed, untreated classical Hodgkin lymphoma. The TCR originated in a human donor with classical Hodgkin lymphoma. Sequencing input: peripheral blood mononuclear cells (PBMCs). The rearrangement links TRBV5-1 to TRBJ2-1, with a possible D match to TRBD2 (5 bases). The CDR3 is CASSLAGSYNEQFF. The CDR3, as DNA: TGCGCCAGCAGCTTGGCGGGGAGCTACAATGAGCAGTTCTTC.